This is a list of T cell receptor beta chains from one sample in a study of regulatory T cells in long-lasting Graves disease. Each CDR3 protein is one row after TCRdb ran MiXCR on the multiplex PCR reads. The table has under 450,000 distinct CDR3 sequences, around 15% seen once. The same specimen was also included in a second study, on T cells in Graves' hyperthyroidism and ophthalmopathy.

Material: peripheral blood mononuclear cells (PBMCs), obtained at new diagnosis, from a patient treated with antithyroid drugs. All receptors come from a woman aged 18-29 years with Graves disease. The CDR3 runs from the conserved cysteine through the conserved F or W. Each record gives: V gene, J gene, CDR3 protein.

v_gene: TRBV5-1
j_gene: TRBJ2-3
CDR3aa: CASSSLAGVGGTQYF

v_gene: TRBV3-1
j_gene: TRBJ2-2
CDR3aa: CASSYLSGELFF

v_gene: TRBV7-9
j_gene: TRBJ2-3
CDR3aa: CASSRDRGPDTQYF

v_gene: TRBV6-1
j_gene: TRBJ2-3
CDR3aa: CASSPQDEGGTDTQYF

v_gene: TRBV24-1
j_gene: TRBJ2-5
CDR3aa: CATSPGGKETQYF

v_gene: TRBV28
j_gene: TRBJ1-5
CDR3aa: CASSLWAGVLGQPQHF

v_gene: TRBV24-1
j_gene: TRBJ2-3
CDR3aa: CATMGAGGTDTQYF

v_gene: TRBV5-1
j_gene: TRBJ1-1
CDR3aa: CASHPGSWGTEAFF

v_gene: TRBV2
j_gene: TRBJ2-5
CDR3aa: CASNGRTSRETQYF

v_gene: TRBV5-1
j_gene: TRBJ1-4
CDR3aa: CASSWGHTNEKLFF

v_gene: TRBV28
j_gene: TRBJ2-2
CDR3aa: CASQDPGSNTGELFF

v_gene: TRBV20-1
j_gene: TRBJ1-6
CDR3aa: CSASEGALSPLHF

v_gene: TRBV6-2/TRBV6-3
j_gene: TRBJ2-7
CDR3aa: CASSLTGGDYEQYF

v_gene: TRBV9
j_gene: TRBJ2-7
CDR3aa: CASSVAIGGTGEQYF

v_gene: TRBV4-1
j_gene: TRBJ2-1
CDR3aa: CASSRAAVPYNEQFF

v_gene: TRBV5-1
j_gene: TRBJ2-7
CDR3aa: CASTNPTGDDEQYF

v_gene: TRBV7-9
j_gene: TRBJ2-3
CDR3aa: CASSSISDTQYF

v_gene: TRBV5-5
j_gene: TRBJ2-3
CDR3aa: CASSWGFGGTGEHTQYF

v_gene: TRBV5-1
j_gene: TRBJ2-3
CDR3aa: CASSFGASGNTDTQYF

v_gene: TRBV4-2
j_gene: TRBJ1-1
CDR3aa: CASSQDPGQVWTEAFF

v_gene: TRBV28
j_gene: TRBJ2-2
CDR3aa: CASIAGGPSTGELFF

v_gene: TRBV5-1
j_gene: TRBJ2-5
CDR3aa: CASSLQGTGFTETQYF

v_gene: TRBV20-1
j_gene: TRBJ2-1
CDR3aa: CSAPGLLRGNEQFF

v_gene: TRBV28
j_gene: TRBJ2-4
CDR3aa: CASSSRGELAKNIQYF

v_gene: TRBV15
j_gene: TRBJ1-6
CDR3aa: CATGRYNSPLHF

v_gene: TRBV20-1
j_gene: TRBJ1-1
CDR3aa: CSARAGHANTEAFF

v_gene: TRBV7-8
j_gene: TRBJ2-7
CDR3aa: CASSHREGPYEQYF

v_gene: TRBV3-1
j_gene: TRBJ1-4
CDR3aa: CASSQGIPGQGVREKLFF

v_gene: TRBV7-8
j_gene: TRBJ2-2
CDR3aa: CASSFRGTGELFF

v_gene: TRBV5-8
j_gene: TRBJ2-4
CDR3aa: CASSPGQGKAKNIQYF

v_gene: TRBV7-3
j_gene: TRBJ2-1
CDR3aa: CASSPGAGKGNEQFF

v_gene: TRBV29-1
j_gene: TRBJ1-2
CDR3aa: CSVEGPGGYYGYTF

v_gene: TRBV30
j_gene: TRBJ2-1
CDR3aa: CAWSVGGNNEQFF

v_gene: TRBV24-1
j_gene: TRBJ2-1
CDR3aa: CATSDIQAIEQFF

v_gene: TRBV6-5
j_gene: TRBJ2-7
CDR3aa: CASSYKSGIHEQYF

v_gene: TRBV5-1
j_gene: TRBJ2-1
CDR3aa: CASSFSAGLSSYNEQFF

v_gene: TRBV27
j_gene: TRBJ1-1
CDR3aa: CASSSGTGGETEAFF

v_gene: TRBV30
j_gene: TRBJ1-2
CDR3aa: CAWSLRGRSGGYTF

v_gene: TRBV7-3
j_gene: TRBJ2-1
CDR3aa: CASSFGVAGGLNEQFF

v_gene: TRBV29-1
j_gene: TRBJ2-4
CDR3aa: CSVEEGRGSKNIQYF

v_gene: TRBV20-1
j_gene: TRBJ2-4
CDR3aa: CSARKEAAKNIQYF

v_gene: TRBV7-9
j_gene: TRBJ2-5
CDR3aa: CASSHLPAQGETQYF

v_gene: TRBV3-1
j_gene: TRBJ2-3
CDR3aa: CAGSQGTVPSTDTQYF

v_gene: TRBV2
j_gene: TRBJ2-5
CDR3aa: CASSFTGRETQYF

v_gene: TRBV28
j_gene: TRBJ2-5
CDR3aa: CASRQTGGHQTQYF

v_gene: TRBV29-1
j_gene: TRBJ2-7
CDR3aa: CSVEDGSYEQYF

v_gene: TRBV7-3
j_gene: TRBJ1-4
CDR3aa: CASSLATYPIEKLFF

v_gene: TRBV30
j_gene: TRBJ1-1
CDR3aa: CAWSVPLTEAFF

v_gene: TRBV12-3/TRBV12-4
j_gene: TRBJ1-2
CDR3aa: CAIQGVYLQGGYTF

v_gene: TRBV5-1
j_gene: TRBJ1-5
CDR3aa: CASSPDRGGNQPQHF

v_gene: TRBV27
j_gene: TRBJ2-2
CDR3aa: CASTRGTGRRAGELFF